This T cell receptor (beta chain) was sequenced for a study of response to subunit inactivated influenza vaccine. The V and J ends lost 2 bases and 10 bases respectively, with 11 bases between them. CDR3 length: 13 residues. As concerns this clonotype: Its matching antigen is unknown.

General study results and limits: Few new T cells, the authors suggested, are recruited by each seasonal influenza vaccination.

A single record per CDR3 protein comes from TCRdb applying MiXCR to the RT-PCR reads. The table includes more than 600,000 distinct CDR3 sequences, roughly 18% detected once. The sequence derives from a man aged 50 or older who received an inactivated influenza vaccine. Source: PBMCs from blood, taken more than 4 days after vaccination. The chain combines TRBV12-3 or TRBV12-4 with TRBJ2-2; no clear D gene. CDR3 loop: CASSLYWEEELFF. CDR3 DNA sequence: TGTGCCAGCAGTTTATATTGGGAAGAGGAGCTGTTTTTT.